This TCR beta chain was documented in a study of beta chain features in type 1 diabetes. Background on the study: The number of sorted cells examined across all samples was some 99,000,000.

The whole isolated RNA underwent reverse transcription, so sequencing captured expressed TCRB transcripts. Method: immunoSEQ multiplex PCR; TCRdb's copy keeps in-frame clones and lacks some. Of around 150,000 clones in the sample, 6.9% were seen once. The CDR3 runs 14 residues. Germline CDR1 SNHLY, CDR2 FYNNEI. J gave up 4 bases and V 9 bases, and 6 bases lay outside the gene matches. Notes on the study in general: Sequencing from cDNA could over-represent high-TCR-expressing cells. A greater similarity of naive, central memory and Treg TCRB repertoires was seen among patients than among healthy donors. Insertion counts at VDJ junctions were lower in type 1 diabetes patients, who also showed more deletions there.

A remark on this clone: What it recognizes is unknown.

V usage is TRBV2 and J usage is TRBJ1-5; TRBD1 aligns across 10 bases. The sample was central memory CD4+ T cells from blood. This sequence was found in a woman aged 25 to 39 in good health. The CDR3: CASRGQGGNQPQHF. DNA for the CDR3: TGTGCCAGTCGTGGACAGGGGGGTAATCAGCCCCAGCATTTT.